Listed here is a single T cell receptor (beta chain). The antigen is undetermined. Profiled with immunoSEQ multiplex PCR; TCRdb holds only in-frame clones, not every one. The sample holds 2.5 million or so clones, over 85% seen once. The CDR3 extends over 16 amino acids. Trimming at V came to 0 bases and at J to 6 bases, leaving 10 bases not matched to a gene. CDR1 MGHRA and CDR2 YSYEKL come from the germline V gene. This sample is part of a study of shared clonotypes between healthy human individuals. The wider study: Sampling drew on donors who were a couple of women and a few men aged 18 to 49. The study, taken as a whole, reports: A few donors had about 5.1% of their naive CD4 clonotypes in common.

The rearrangement uses TRBV4-1 and TRBJ1-1; TRBD1 agrees at 7 bases. Sequenced sample: naive CD4+ T cells sorted from blood. The subset denotes: CD45RA+ positively selected. The TCR comes from a man aged 18-30 years in good health. CDR3 sequence: CASSQDETGTEPEAFF. For the CDR3, the DNA is TGCGCCAGCAGCCAAGACGAGACAGGGACCGAGCCTGAAGCTTTCTTT.